This T cell receptor (beta chain) was identified in a study of shared clonotypes between healthy human individuals. The CDR3 has 15 amino acids. Assay: immunoSEQ multiplex PCR; the TCRdb copy retains only in-frame clones and omits some. The table includes 2,500,000 or so clones, 90% to 95% detected once. This clonotype was obtained from a man between 18 and 35 years old in good health. Some clones in this sample may be carry-over from other donors' samples. Sequenced input: naive CD4+ T cells from PBMCs. Described subset: CD45RA+ positively selected. V usage is TRBV1 and J usage is TRBJ1-5; the D call TRBD1 from the table was never checked on the DNA. TRBV1 is marked as a pseudogene. In DNA form, the CDR3 reads TGCACCAGCAGCCCCCCCCGGGCAGGGGGTGTGCCCCAGCATTTT. This codes for CTSSPPRAGGVPQHF.